The 11 T cell receptor beta chains below come from one sample, sequenced in a study of blood T cell repertoires in COVID-19. TCRdb's table, derived via immunoSEQ multiplex PCR, lists solely in-frame clones and lacks some. The sample includes roughly 280,000 clones, 86% of them seen just once. The sample consisted of peripheral blood. These receptors all come from a man aged 25 to 40 with active or convalescent COVID-19.

The chain joins TRBV7-9 to TRBJ1-6; D unresolved. Germline CDR1 and CDR2: SEHNR and FQNEAQ (reference sequence). The CDR3 is made up of 15 amino acids. The V gene lost 5 bases and the J gene lost 2 bases, with 10 bases spanning the gap. The CDR3 nucleotides read TGTGCCAGCAGCCCATTCGAGACCTATAATTCACCCCTCCACTTT. It is translated as CASSPFETYNSPLHF.

The CDR3 sequence: CARPKGPAEDTEAFF. The CDR3 DNA reads as TGTGCCAGACCAAAGGGGCCTGCCGAGGACACTGAAGCTTTCTTT. J is TRBJ1-1 and V is TRBV27; D perhaps matches TRBD1 (5 bases). Germline assignment: CDR1 MNHEY and CDR2 SMNVEV (reference sequence). The V end lost 9 bases, the J end lost 3 bases, and 20 bases lay between the germline ends. The CDR3 has 15 residues.

V and J are TRBV29-1 and TRBJ1-1, with 8 positions matching TRBD1. The CDR3 extends over 12 amino acids. The J segment lost 1 base and the V segment lost 7 bases, leaving 2 bases of the junction unmatched. CDR1 is SQVTM and CDR2 is ANQGSEA in the germline V gene. The CDR3 reads CSAGTGNTEAFF. In DNA form, the CDR3 reads TGCAGCGCTGGGACAGGGAACACTGAAGCTTTCTTT.

The rearrangement joins TRBV6-5 to TRBJ2-7; a possible D gene is TRBD1 (6 bases). V dropped 6 bases and J dropped 1 base, with 13 bases sitting between them. Germline V gene sequence: CDR1 MNHEY, CDR2 SVGAGI. This CDR3 contains 14 residues. The CDR3: CASRRRQESYEQYF. CDR3 DNA: TGTGCCAGCAGGCGGAGACAGGAGTCCTACGAGCAGTACTTC.

The CDR3 bases are TGTGCCAGCAGCTTAGTTTTAGGGGGCAATGAGCAGTTCTTC. It specifies CASSLVLGGNEQFF. The gene calls are TRBV7-2 and TRBJ2-1, with a weak D call TRBD1 (6 bases). Germline CDR1 and CDR2: SGHTA and FQGNSA. There are 14 residues in the CDR3. V shed 1 base and J shed 6 bases, with 10 bases lying between them.

This chain connects TRBV5-6 to TRBJ2-1, with D tentatively TRBD2 (5 bases). CDR1 SGHDT and CDR2 YYEEEE come from the germline V gene. The CDR3 is 14 residues long. V lost 0 bases and J 4 bases, leaving 8 bases between the germline ends. CDR3: CASSLGSGYNEQFF. In nucleotides, the CDR3 is TGTGCCAGCAGCTTGGGCAGCGGTTACAATGAGCAGTTCTTC.

This clone was recorded once. V and J are TRBV5-1 and TRBJ2-7, with 8 positions matching TRBD1. Germline V CDR1 and CDR2: SGHRS, YFSETQ. With 3 bases clipped from V and 5 bases from J, the junction kept 13 bases outside the gene matches. The CDR3 consists of 16 residues. In DNA form, the CDR3 reads TGCGCCAGCAGCTCAAGGACAGGGATCCTGGTGGACGAGCAGTACTTC. This codes for CASSSRTGILVDEQYF.

The chain carries TRBV29-1 and TRBJ1-2; D remains ambiguous. Germline assignment: CDR1 SQVTM and CDR2 ANQGSEA. This CDR3 has 12 residues. Trimming shortened V by 6 bases and J by 0 bases, and 8 bases separated the two germline ends. In DNA form, the CDR3 reads TGCAGCGTATCACAGTCTAACTATGGCTACACCTTC. Amino acid sequence: CSVSQSNYGYTF.

V gene TRBV25-1 combines with J gene TRBJ1-5; D is undetermined. The V end lost 2 bases, the J end lost 3 bases, and 8 bases lay between the germline ends. The CDR3 extends over 14 amino acids. From germline, CDR1 is MGHDK and CDR2 SYGVNS. CDR3 bases: TGTGCCAGCAGTGAAGCGTCTGACAATCAGCCCCAGCATTTT. It encodes CASSEASDNQPQHF.

The gene calls are TRBV5-8 and TRBJ1-1, with D unclear. CDR3 size: 15 residues. Germline V CDR1 and CDR2: SGHTS, YDEGEE. V was pared by 2 bases and J by 2 bases, with 13 bases between. CDR3 residues: CASSFPGRQNTEAFF. CDR3 bases: TGTGCCAGCAGCTTTCCAGGCAGGCAAAACACTGAAGCTTTCTTT.

V gene TRBV6-2 or TRBV6-3 combines with J gene TRBJ1-5, with 7 positions matching TRBD1. V lost 0 bases and J lost 6; bases outside the gene matches: 2. Germline V gives CDR1 MNHEY, CDR2 SVGEGT. CDR3 size: 14 residues. CDR3 DNA: TGTGCCAGCAGTTACTCGAGGGGGCGTCAGCCCCAGCATTTT. Protein sequence: CASSYSRGRQPQHF.